The 17 T cell receptor beta chains given below trace back to one sample, sequenced in a study of T cell responses to AZD1222 COVID-19 vaccine. This table comes from immunoSEQ multiplex PCR, and its TCRdb copy is limited to in-frame clones, with some not included. The table shows about 200,000 clones, with 85% to 95% occurring only once. The specimen was peripheral blood, collected 28 days after the second AZD1222 dose. These receptors all come from an adult who received the AZD1222 COVID-19 vaccine.

The chain links TRBV6-5 to TRBJ2-7; 11 nucleotides match TRBD1. The CDR3 runs to 15 residues. Germline V gives CDR1 MNHEY, CDR2 SVGAGI. V dropped 2 bases and J dropped 6; count of bases not matched to a gene: 6. CDR3 amino acids: CASSYQGQGDREQYF. The DNA for the CDR3 is TGTGCCAGCAGTTACCAGGGACAGGGGGACCGCGAGCAGTACTTC.

This chain uses TRBV7-6 with TRBJ2-7, with 8 bases aligning to TRBD1. Germline V lookup: CDR1 SGHVS, CDR2 FNYEAQ. V lost 5 bases, J lost 3 bases, and 12 bases stayed unmatched. The CDR3 contains 16 residues. CDR3 amino acids: CASSHLSGQGIYEQYF. CDR3 DNA sequence: TGTGCCAGCAGCCACCTGTCAGGACAGGGTATCTACGAGCAGTACTTC.

J is TRBJ2-7 and V is TRBV19, with D perhaps matching TRBD2 (5 bases). Trimming removed 2 bases from V and 3 bases from J, with 11 bases in between. The germline CDR1 and CDR2 sequences are LNHDA and SQIVND (reference sequence). The CDR3 covers 14 residues. The DNA of the CDR3 is TGTGCCAGTAGTATATCGGGGAGTCACTACGAGCAGTACTTC. It yields the protein CASSISGSHYEQYF.

The chain combines TRBV6-5 with TRBJ2-1; D is uncertain. V dropped 3 bases and J dropped 6 bases, with 15 bases sitting between them. This CDR3 spans 15 amino acids. Germline V gives CDR1 MNHEY, CDR2 SVGAGI. This CDR3 is CASSYPGLESNEQFF. Here the CDR3 DNA reads TGTGCCAGCAGTTATCCCGGGCTAGAATCCAATGAGCAGTTCTTC.

The chain links TRBV6-1 to TRBJ1-4, with 9 bases that match TRBD1. Germline CDR1 and CDR2: MNHNS and SASEGT. The CDR3 has 17 amino acids. V lost 1 base to trimming and J lost 8 bases; unmatched junction nucleotides: 11. The CDR3 DNA reads as TGTGCCAGCAGTGAAGGGTTCACAGGGGGCGCGGGCGAAAAACTGTTTTTT. Protein product: CASSEGFTGGAGEKLFF.

V gene TRBV7-2 combines with J gene TRBJ1-1; 8 positions match TRBD1. The CDR3 runs to 13 residues. Trimming cost V 5 bases and J 6 bases; bases outside gene matches: 5. CDR1 and CDR2 from the germline V gene are SGHTA and FQGNSA. The chain's CDR3 is CASSQDRVAEAFF. DNA for the CDR3: TGTGCCAGCAGCCAGGACAGGGTGGCTGAAGCTTTCTTT.

The gene calls are TRBV10-2 and TRBJ2-3; D is perhaps TRBD2 (5 bases). The CDR3 totals 15 residues. V shed 3 bases and J shed 2 bases, with 12 bases lying between them. The V gene's germline CDR1 is WSHSY and CDR2 SAAADI. CDR3 amino acids: CASSDQPGSTDTQYF. CDR3 DNA sequence: TGCGCCAGCAGTGATCAACCGGGATCCACAGATACGCAGTATTTT.

The chain has TRBV28 and TRBJ1-4; no clear D. Trimming removed 5 bases from V and 12 bases from J, with 19 bases in between. In germline, CDR1 is MDHEN, CDR2 SYDVKM. This CDR3 has 14 amino acids. The CDR3 spells CASSKQQEFGELFF. In DNA form, the CDR3 reads TGTGCCAGCAGTAAACAACAAGAGTTCGGGGAACTGTTTTTT.

The rearrangement joins TRBV10-3 to TRBJ2-7; D may be TRBD1 or TRBD2 (5 bases each). The V end was cut by 5 bases, the J end by 2 bases, with 10 bases between. This CDR3 contains 13 residues. Per the germline V gene, CDR1 is ENHRY and CDR2 is SYGVKD. The CDR3 reads CAISWDGPYEQYF. The CDR3 DNA follows: TGTGCCATCAGTTGGGACGGACCCTACGAGCAGTACTTC.

This chain links TRBV28 with TRBJ2-7; 7 bases are a match to TRBD1. This CDR3 has 12 amino acids. Trimming at V came to 7 bases and at J to 2 bases, leaving 2 bases not matched to a gene. Germline V lookup: CDR1 MDHEN, CDR2 SYDVKM. The CDR3 DNA follows: TGTGCCAGCAAGACAGGGACCTACGAGCAGTACTTC. Protein product: CASKTGTYEQYF.

V usage is TRBV28 and J usage is TRBJ2-6, with D uncertain. The V gene's germline CDR1 is MDHEN and CDR2 SYDVKM. The CDR3 is made up of 15 amino acids. V dropped 2 bases and J dropped 1 base, with 6 bases sitting between them. The CDR3 nucleotides read TGTGCCAGCAGTTTAGGCAGGTCTGGGGCCAACGTCCTGACTTTC. Protein: CASSLGRSGANVLTF.

Comment on this clone: One end of the junction fails to match germline, which may point to a read error. The CDR3 loop is CASSLGPRSTVF. The CDR3 bases are TGTGCCAGCAGCTTAGGCCCCCGCTCCACCGTCTTC. The genes are TRBV13 and TRBJ1-2; no definite D call. The CDR3 totals 12 residues. CDR1 and CDR2 from the germline V gene are PRHDT and FYEKMQ (reference sequence). The full variable domain, rest sourced from reference TRBV13 and TRBJ1-2, is AAGVIQSPRHLIKEKRETATLKCYPIPRHDTVYWYQQGPGQDPQFLISFYEKMQSDKGSIPDRFSAQQFSDYHSELNMSSLELGDSALYFCASSLGPRSTVFGSGTRLTVV.

The J gene is TRBJ2-3, the V gene TRBV10-3; no reliable D call. Germline lookup yields CDR1 ENHRY and CDR2 SYGVKD. With 2 bases removed from V and 4 bases from J, the gap between germline ends came to 7 bases. The CDR3 runs 13 residues. Written as DNA, the CDR3 is TGTGCCATCAGTGAGAGGCCGTCAGATACGCAGTATTTT. It specifies CAISERPSDTQYF.

The CDR3: CASSSGARVNTEAFF. The CDR3 DNA reads TGTGCCAGCAGTTCAGGAGCCAGGGTGAACACTGAAGCTTTCTTT. This chain links TRBV6-5 with TRBJ1-1; TRBD1 might be the D (5 bases). CDR1 and CDR2 (germline): MNHEY, SVGAGI. The CDR3 is made up of 15 amino acids. Deletions cut 4 bases from V and 0 bases from J, with 12 bases between.

This clone was seen only once. The chain recombines TRBV10-1 with TRBJ2-7; 9 bases agree with TRBD1. With 6 bases clipped from V and 6 bases from J, the junction kept 6 bases outside the gene matches. This CDR3 has 13 residues. The germline V gene encodes CDR1 WNHNN and CDR2 SYGVQD (reference sequence). DNA for the CDR3: TGCGCCAGCAGGCGGGACAGGGAATTCGAGCAGTACTTC. Encoded protein: CASRRDREFEQYF.

The chain is built from TRBV30 and TRBJ1-5, with 7 bases fitting TRBD1. Germline CDR1 reads GTSNPN; CDR2 reads SVGIG (reference sequence). V trimming: 0 bases; J trimming: 7 bases; junction bases outside the gene matches: 6. The CDR3 contains 14 residues. In DNA form, the CDR3 reads TGTGCCTGGAGTGTACAGACAGGGTGGCAGCCCCAGCATTTT. Amino acids: CAWSVQTGWQPQHF.

The genes are TRBV7-2 and TRBJ2-3; no firm D call. V lost 1 base and J 3 bases, leaving 11 bases between the germline ends. The germline gives CDR1 SGHTA, CDR2 FQGNSA. CDR3 length: 15 amino acids. The CDR3 protein is CASSLGYGETDTQYF. CDR3 DNA: TGTGCCAGCAGCTTAGGGTATGGGGAAACAGATACGCAGTATTTT.